The present entry profiles one T cell receptor (beta chain) with its context. The antigen is undetermined. The CDR3 is 14 residues long. The V end was cut by 6 bases, the J end by 8 bases, with 17 bases between. Germline CDR1 is MNHNY and CDR2 is SVGAGI (reference sequence). These data come from a study of shared clonotypes between healthy human individuals. Looking at the study overall: Per donor, three plates held CD4 naive cells, three held CD4 memory, two held CD8 naive and one held CD8 memory.

Study-wide results and limits: Represented genetic and exposure-history diversity was restricted by having few donors.

CD4+ cells were split into CD45RA+ naive and CD45RA-negative memory subsets. Sorted-subset replicate PCR reactions were performed with approximately 0.2 ug DNA, corresponding to roughly 29,000 T cell genomes. Produced via immunoSEQ multiplex PCR; TCRdb's table is partial and in-frame only. This table holds more than 1 million clones, around 82% found once. The chain joins TRBV6-6 to TRBJ2-1; a possible D gene is TRBD1 (6 bases). This clonotype was sampled from a man younger than 35 in good health. Some clones in this sample may be carry-over from other donors' samples. Sequencing used memory CD4+ T cells from PBMCs. The subset: CD45RA-negative fraction. The DNA of the CDR3 is TGTGCCAGCAGGGACCTCGGGGACACATATGAGCAGTTCTTC. It encodes CASRDLGDTYEQFF.